This T cell receptor (beta chain) derives from a study of CD8 T cells in ankylosing spondylitis. Study observations and caveats: Seemingly characteristic of ankylosing spondylitis blood was a TCR beta motif consisting of about 8 highly homologous variants. In ankylosing spondylitis patients, matched synovial fluid reportedly showed significant enrichment of disease-linked clones.

This CDR3 comprises 14 residues. V shed 1 base, J shed 5 bases, and the junction held 1 base outside the gene matches. This clonotype was found a few times. What it binds is unknown. Each TCR beta library was made by quantitative 5'-RACE that incorporated molecular barcodes. TCRdb used MiXCR to reprocess the 5' RACE reads, holding one entry per CDR3 protein. Of approximately 200,000 distinct CDR3 sequences listed, around 13% are singletons. Sequenced input: blood, either unsorted or a sorted T cell fraction (not recorded which). This clonotype was obtained from a male donor with ankylosing spondylitis or in good health (not recorded which). The V and J genes are TRBV12-3 or TRBV12-4 and TRBJ2-5; TRBD2 aligns across 10 bases. CDR3 DNA sequence: TGTGCCAGCAGTTTAGGAGCGGGAGGGGAGACCCAGTACTTC. This codes for CASSLGAGGETQYF.